One sample yielded the 6 T cell receptor beta chains listed below, sequenced in a study of shared clonotypes between healthy human individuals. The method was immunoSEQ multiplex PCR; TCRdb's version includes in-frame clones alone and lacks a portion of them. Here the sample spans roughly 2.6 million clones, roughly 92% being singletons. Material for sequencing was naive CD4+ T cells sorted from blood. As to subset: CD45RA+ positively selected. The receptors stem from a man aged 18 to 29 in good health.

The chain employs TRBV9 and TRBJ2-1; possibly TRBD1 or TRBD2 for D (5 bases each). Trimming shortened V by 4 bases and J by 2 bases, and 13 bases separated the two germline ends. CDR1 is SGDLS, CDR2 YYNGEE, per germline. This CDR3 comprises 15 residues. The CDR3 DNA follows: TGTGCCAGCAGCCCCAATGGGGGAACCTACAATGAGCAGTTCTTC. Translated, it gives CASSPNGGTYNEQFF.

The chain couples TRBV2 to TRBJ1-1, with a tentative D call TRBD1 (6 bases). V was clipped by 6 bases and J by 3 bases, with 20 bases between them. Germline CDR1 reads SNHLY; CDR2 reads FYNNEI. The CDR3 has 16 amino acids. The CDR3 DNA reads as TGTGCCAGCAGGTCGGGGCAGGGGAATGATTACACTGAAGCTTTCTTT. Its translation is CASRSGQGNDYTEAFF.

The chain combines TRBV10-1 with TRBJ1-3, with a tentative D call TRBD1 (5 bases). The CDR3 has 18 amino acids. The germline CDR1 and CDR2 sequences are WNHNN and SYGVQD (reference sequence). V gave up 3 bases and J gave up 0 bases, with 18 bases separating them. CDR3 sequence reads: CASSERTGHTASGNTIYF. CDR3 DNA: TGCGCCAGCAGTGAACGAACAGGTCACACCGCCTCTGGAAACACCATATATTTT.

This chain links TRBV27 with TRBJ2-5, with 8 bases aligning to TRBD2. CDR1 is MNHEY, CDR2 SMNVEV, per germline (reference sequence). The CDR3 covers 11 residues. The trim removed 6 bases at V and 9 bases at J, leaving 3 bases unmatched. CDR3 coding DNA: TGTGCCAGCAGCTTCGGGGGGGCCCAGTACTTC. Its protein product is CASSFGGAQYF.

V is TRBV19 and J is TRBJ2-5, with D hard to call. V was trimmed by 3 bases and J by 7 bases, leaving 15 bases between them. The germline V gene has CDR1 LNHDA and CDR2 SQIVND (reference sequence). CDR3 size: 14 residues. The CDR3 DNA reads TGTGCCAGTAGTATGGTAGGGCTGGGCGGGACCCAGTACTTC. Encoded protein: CASSMVGLGGTQYF.

The V and J genes are TRBV11-2 and TRBJ2-1; D is perhaps TRBD2 (5 bases). The CDR3 consists of 15 residues. The V and J ends lost 5 bases and 4 bases respectively, with 15 bases between them. Germline loops: CDR1 SGHAT, CDR2 FQNNGV. CDR3: CASSLLVPYYNEQFF. For the CDR3, the DNA is TGTGCCAGCAGCCTACTAGTCCCGTATTACAATGAGCAGTTCTTC.